The following is a T cell receptor (beta chain) sequence with its context. Its antigen is still unknown. This record belongs to a study of T cell responses to AZD1222 COVID-19 vaccine. Produced via immunoSEQ multiplex PCR; TCRdb's table is partial and in-frame only. Altogether around 90,000 clones are present, 70% to 90% being singletons, with the ten largest covering roughly 6.5%. Points from the study as a whole: Only 5 or 6 people who got AZD1222 tested seropositive at baseline.

V was cut by 4 bases and J by 6 bases, with 22 bases left in between. CDR1 and CDR2 from the germline V gene are LNHDA and SQIVND (reference sequence). This CDR3 contains 17 residues. Sequenced material: peripheral blood, taken on day 0 of AZD1222 vaccination. This TCR came from an adult in good health. This chain links TRBV19 with TRBJ1-5; a weak D match, TRBD1 (6 bases). CDR3 DNA: TGTGCCAGTAGTACCTCGGGGGGCCCCGCGGAGGGTCAGCCCCAGCATTTT. This codes for CASSTSGGPAEGQPQHF.